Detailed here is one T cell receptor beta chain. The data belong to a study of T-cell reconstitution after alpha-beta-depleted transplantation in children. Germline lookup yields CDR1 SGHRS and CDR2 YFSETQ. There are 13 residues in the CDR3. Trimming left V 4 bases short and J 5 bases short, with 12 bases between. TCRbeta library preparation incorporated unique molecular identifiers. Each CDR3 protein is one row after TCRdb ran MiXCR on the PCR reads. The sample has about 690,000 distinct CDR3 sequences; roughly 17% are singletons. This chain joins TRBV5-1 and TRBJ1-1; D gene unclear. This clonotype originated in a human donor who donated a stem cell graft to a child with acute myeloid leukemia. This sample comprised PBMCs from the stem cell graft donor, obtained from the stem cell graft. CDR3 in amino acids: CASSATSGTEAFF. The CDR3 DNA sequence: TGCGCCAGCAGCGCTACATCGGGAACTGAAGCTTTCTTT.